The 6 T cell receptor beta chains below all came from one sample that was sequenced in a study of yellow fever vaccine responses in identical twins. TCRdb itself ran the RT-PCR reads through MiXCR, one entry per CDR3 protein. The sample contains 790 or so distinct CDR3 sequences, around 85% of which appear only once. This specimen consisted of T cells from blood (PBMCs), unsorted or a sorted subset (not recorded which), obtained before or after yellow fever vaccination (not recorded which). The origin of the receptors is a female donor who received the yellow fever vaccine.

This sequence joins TRBV9 and TRBJ2-1; TRBD2 matches at 7 bases. The CDR3 has 15 amino acids. The germline CDR1 and CDR2 sequences are SGDLS and YYNGEE. The V segment lost 1 base and the J segment 6 bases; nucleotides outside the gene matches: 7. CDR3 DNA: TGTGCCAGCAGCGTAACGAGTCTAGCGGTCAATGAGCAGTTCTTC. Translation: CASSVTSLAVNEQFF.

This chain uses TRBV30 with TRBJ1-2, with unresolved D. Germline lookup yields CDR1 GTSNPN and CDR2 SVGIG (reference sequence). CDR3 size: 14 residues. The ends were cut back, 0 bases at V and 6 bases at J, with 14 bases in the middle. The CDR3 loop is CAWSVIIPSDGYTF. The CDR3 DNA reads TGTGCCTGGAGTGTAATAATCCCTTCGGATGGCTACACCTTC.

This clonotype was observed a few times. This chain uses TRBV2 with TRBJ1-3, with D uncertain. V dropped 3 bases and J dropped 4 bases, with 10 bases sitting between them. The CDR3 has 14 amino acids. Germline lookup yields CDR1 SNHLY and CDR2 FYNNEI. The CDR3 DNA reads TGTGCCAGCAGTGAGGGTGAGCCCGGAAACACCATATATTTT. It is translated as CASSEGEPGNTIYF.

The J gene is TRBJ1-1, the V gene TRBV30, with a tentative D call TRBD1 (5 bases). Between the trimmed V and J ends, which lost 1 base and 5 bases, there was a span of 8 bases. Germline V gene data show CDR1 as GTSNPN and CDR2 as SVGIG (reference sequence). The CDR3 sequence is 12 residues long. This CDR3 reads CAWSDRHTEAFF. The CDR3 nucleotides are TGTGCCTGGAGTGACAGGCATACTGAAGCTTTCTTT. Combining the CDR3 with reference TRBV30 and TRBJ1-1 gives the whole variable domain SQTIHQWPATLVQPVGSPLSLECTVEGTSNPNLYWYRQAAGRGLQLLFYSVGIGQISSEVPQNLSASRPQDRQFILSSKKLLLSDSGFYLCAWSDRHTEAFFGQGTRLTVV.

The CDR3 nucleotides are TGTGCCATCAGTGCACAGGGGGCATCCTACAATGAGCAGTTCTTC. Encoded protein: CAISAQGASYNEQFF. This sequence joins TRBV10-3 and TRBJ2-1; 9 bases line up with TRBD1. The CDR3 is 15 residues long. J was trimmed by 1 base and V by 4 bases; bases with no gene match: 2. Germline CDR1 ENHRY, CDR2 SYGVKD.

This chain uses TRBV10-3 with TRBJ1-5; TRBD1 agrees at 7 bases. The CDR3 sequence is 14 residues long. The germline CDR1 and CDR2 sequences are ENHRY and SYGVKD. Trimming took 5 bases from V and 4 from J; bases not matched to a gene: 5. The DNA of the CDR3 is TGTGCCATCAGTTATACAGGGGCAAATCAGCCCCAGCATTTT. Translating it yields CAISYTGANQPQHF.